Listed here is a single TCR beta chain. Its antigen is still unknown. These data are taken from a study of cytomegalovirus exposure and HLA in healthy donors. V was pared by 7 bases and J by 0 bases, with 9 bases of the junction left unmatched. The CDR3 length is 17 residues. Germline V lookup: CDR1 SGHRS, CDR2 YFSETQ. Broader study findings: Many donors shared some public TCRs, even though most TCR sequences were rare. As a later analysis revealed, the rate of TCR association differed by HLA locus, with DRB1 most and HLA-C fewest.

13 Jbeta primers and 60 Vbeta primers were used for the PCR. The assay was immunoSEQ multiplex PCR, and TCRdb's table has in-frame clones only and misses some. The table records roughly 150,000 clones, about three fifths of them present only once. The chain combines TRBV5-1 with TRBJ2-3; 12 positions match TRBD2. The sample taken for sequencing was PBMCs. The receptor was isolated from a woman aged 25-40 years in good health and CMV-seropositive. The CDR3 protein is CASGGLAGPSSTDTQYF. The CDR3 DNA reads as TGCGCCAGCGGCGGACTAGCGGGACCTTCTAGCACAGATACGCAGTATTTT.